Following are 7 T cell receptor beta chains from one sample sequenced in a study of shared clonotypes between healthy human individuals (TCRdb year 2020). CD8 naive samples consisted of CD45RO-negative cells that were positively selected for CCR7, yielding a CD45RA+CCR7+ population without TemRA cells. Library prep was done by the immunoSEQ multiplex PCR assay. This is the immuneACCESS table as TCRdb keeps it, with only in-frame sequences that have V and J called. A part of the clones is gone; compared with another copy, unresolved V genes explain less than half, and the rest is unexplained. The sample table records some 600,000 clones; roughly 96% of these occur just once. About 0.12% of the sample comes from the top ten. Sequencing was done on a sample of naive CD8+ T cells sorted from blood. The cell subset or site label corresponds to: CD45RA+CCR7+. These receptors came from a woman between 25 and 40 years old in good health.

The chain joins TRBV11-1 to TRBJ1-1, with 8 bases fitting TRBD1. Germline CDR1 is SGHAT and CDR2 is FQDESV (reference sequence). The CDR3 has 12 amino acids. The CDR3 nucleotides are TGTGCGACCGACAGGGGTCTCCCCGAAGCTTTCTTT. Encoded protein: CATDRGLPEAFF.

This rearrangement joins TRBV27 to TRBJ1-5; no firm D call. V was shortened by 2 bases and J by 0 bases, with 11 bases between the two germline ends. The CDR3 consists of 16 residues. Germline lookup yields CDR1 MNHEY and CDR2 SMNVEV (reference sequence). The CDR3 DNA reads TGTGCCAGCAGTTTAGGCCCTGGGGTTAGCAATCAGCCCCAGCATTTT. Translated, it gives CASSLGPGVSNQPQHF.

J is TRBJ1-1 and V is TRBV28; TRBD1 agrees at 7 bases. The CDR3 sequence is 15 residues long. The trim removed 3 bases at V and 6 bases at J, leaving 10 bases unmatched. Germline V CDR1 and CDR2: MDHEN, SYDVKM. CDR3 bases: TGTGCCAGCAGTTTGGGACAGTTCTCCGGCGCTGAAGCTTTCTTT. As protein: CASSLGQFSGAEAFF.

This chain connects TRBV30 to TRBJ2-3; 8 bases are shared with TRBD1. The CDR3 has 14 residues. The V gene end was trimmed by 2 bases and the J gene end by 4 bases; junction bases not matched to a gene: 5. The germline gives CDR1 GTSNPN, CDR2 SVGIG (reference sequence). CDR3 amino acids: CAWSKGQGSDTQYF. The CDR3 DNA reads TGTGCCTGGAGTAAAGGACAGGGTTCAGATACGCAGTATTTT.

The V gene is TRBV2, the J gene TRBJ1-1, with D possibly being TRBD1 (5 bases). The V end lost 2 bases, the J end lost 0 bases, and 16 bases lay between the germline ends. Germline CDR1 is SNHLY and CDR2 is FYNNEI. The CDR3 extends over 17 amino acids. The CDR3 protein is CASSESLGRGMNTEAFF. The DNA of the CDR3 is TGTGCCAGCAGTGAATCATTGGGGCGCGGGATGAACACTGAAGCTTTCTTT.

V and J are TRBV5-6 and TRBJ1-1; the D is unclear. CDR1 SGHDT and CDR2 YYEEEE come from the germline V gene. This CDR3 spans 12 amino acids. V was pared by 3 bases and J by 1 base, with 4 bases between. This CDR3 is CASSSANTEAFF. The CDR3 coding sequence is TGTGCCAGCAGCTCGGCGAACACTGAAGCTTTCTTT.

This chain links TRBV29-1 with TRBJ2-2; D gene uncertain. The V end was cut by 3 bases, the J end by 6 bases, with 5 bases between. This CDR3 has 11 residues. Germline CDR1 reads SQVTM; CDR2 reads ANQGSEA. Written as DNA, the CDR3 is TGCAGCGTTGACCGGGCCGGGGAGCTGTTTTTT. It encodes CSVDRAGELFF.